This T cell receptor (beta chain) was identified during a study of blood T cell repertoires in COVID-19. Original processing methods: From reference gene primer amplification, estimates of nucleated cell counts were derived. Method: immunoSEQ multiplex PCR; TCRdb's copy keeps in-frame clones and lacks some. Clonal size and the V and J genes are those of that table, whereas D and trimming came from the DNA. Seen here are approximately 200,000 clones, roughly four fifths observed once, and the top ten hold roughly 10%. This CDR3 has 16 amino acids. In germline, CDR1 is LGHDT, CDR2 YNNKEL (reference sequence). The ends lost 3 bases at V and 8 bases at J; junction bases unmatched: 15. In terms of age and location, participants ranged from about 18 to 95 years and lived in about 25 US areas. Recovered status in Cohort 3 required two negative PCRs, clearance, or symptom resolution.

The sequencing input was PBMCs or T cells enriched from blood (not recorded which). The rearrangement joins TRBV3-1 (or the pseudogene TRBV3-2) to TRBJ1-2; TRBD1 agrees at 7 bases. This receptor was taken from a man aged 35 to 55 who had recovered from COVID-19. In nucleotides, the CDR3 is TGTGCCAGCAGCCAGGGGACAGCAGATCGTTTGGGGGGCTACACCTTC. It is translated as CASSQGTADRLGGYTF.